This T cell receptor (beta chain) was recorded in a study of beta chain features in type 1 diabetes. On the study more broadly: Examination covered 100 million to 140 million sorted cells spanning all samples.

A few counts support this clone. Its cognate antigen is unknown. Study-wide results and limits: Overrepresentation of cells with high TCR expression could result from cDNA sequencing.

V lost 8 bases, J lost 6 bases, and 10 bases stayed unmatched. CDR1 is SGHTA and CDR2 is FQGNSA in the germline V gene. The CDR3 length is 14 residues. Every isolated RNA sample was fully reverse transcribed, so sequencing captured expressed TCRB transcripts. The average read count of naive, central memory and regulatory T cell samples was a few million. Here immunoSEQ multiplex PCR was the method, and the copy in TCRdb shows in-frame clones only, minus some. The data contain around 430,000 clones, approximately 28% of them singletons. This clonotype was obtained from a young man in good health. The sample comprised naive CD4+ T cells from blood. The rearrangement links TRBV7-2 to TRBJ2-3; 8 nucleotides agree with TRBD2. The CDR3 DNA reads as TGTGCCAGCCGGGCTAGCGGGTCGAGGGATACGCAGTATTTT. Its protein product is CASRASGSRDTQYF.